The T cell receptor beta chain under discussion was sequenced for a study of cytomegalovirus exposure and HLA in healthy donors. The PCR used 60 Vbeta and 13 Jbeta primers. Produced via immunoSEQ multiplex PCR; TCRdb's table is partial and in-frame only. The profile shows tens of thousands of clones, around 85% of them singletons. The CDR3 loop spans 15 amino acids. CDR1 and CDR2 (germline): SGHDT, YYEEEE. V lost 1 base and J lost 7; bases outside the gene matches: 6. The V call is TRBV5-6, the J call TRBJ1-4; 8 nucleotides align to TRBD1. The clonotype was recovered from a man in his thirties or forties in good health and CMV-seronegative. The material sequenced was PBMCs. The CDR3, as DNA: TGTGCCAGCAGCTTGATGGGACAGGCTACTGAAAAACTGTTTTTT. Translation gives CASSLMGQATEKLFF.